This passage covers 19 T cell receptor beta chains from one sample sequenced in a study of Graves' ophthalmopathy and Graves' hyperthyroidism. Amplified TCR beta CDR3 regions were obtained using RNA transcripts as template. Following a first-round RT-PCR that used HTBI primers, a second-round multiplex PCR was carried out. TCRdb used MiXCR to reprocess the multiplex PCR reads, holding one entry per CDR3 protein. The sample holds approximately 640,000 distinct CDR3 sequences, about two fifths seen once. The source material was peripheral blood. The receptors come from an adult man with Graves' ophthalmopathy.

This clonotype came up many times. The rearrangement links TRBV2 to TRBJ2-5, with D possibly being TRBD1 or TRBD2 (5 bases each). The germline V gene encodes CDR1 SNHLY and CDR2 FYNNEI. V was cut by 4 bases and J by 5 bases, with 17 bases left in between. The CDR3 consists of 15 residues. This chain's CDR3 is CASSVHGVDKETQYF. In DNA form, the CDR3 reads TGTGCCAGCAGTGTGCACGGGGTGGACAAGGAGACCCAGTACTTC.

This clonotype was seen ten or more times. V and J are TRBV14 and TRBJ1-6; unclear D gene. Germline V gene sequence: CDR1 SGHDN, CDR2 FVKESK. The CDR3 totals 15 residues. V lost 1 base to trimming and J lost 14 bases, with 18 bases between them. CDR3 coding DNA: TGTGCCAGCAGCCAAGGAGGGCAGCTAACGGGATCCCTCCACTTT. Translation gives CASSQGGQLTGSLHF.

The rearrangement joins TRBV10-3 to TRBJ1-6; 8 positions agree with TRBD1. The CDR3 loop spans 13 amino acids. Germline lookup yields CDR1 ENHRY and CDR2 SYGVKD. V trimming: 2 bases; J trimming: 10 bases; junction bases outside the gene matches: 1. The DNA of the CDR3 is TGTGCCATCAGTGAGGACAGGGGCTCACCCCTCCACTTT. It encodes CAISEDRGSPLHF.

A remark on this clonotype: Just one base apart from a much larger clone, this may be a read error. The final CDR3 position lacks the conserved phenylalanine or tryptophan, pointing to a likely read error. This chain links TRBV20-1 with TRBJ2-7, with 10 bases that match TRBD2. The J segment lost 2 bases and the V segment lost 6 bases, leaving 4 bases of the junction unmatched. CDR1 DFQATT and CDR2 SNEGSKA come from the germline V gene (reference sequence). This CDR3 has 13 amino acids. The CDR3 reads CSAAGTSAYEQYC. The CDR3 nucleotides are TGCAGTGCCGCCGGGACTAGCGCCTACGAGCAGTACTGC.

J is TRBJ2-6 and V is TRBV25-1; TRBD2 might be the D (5 bases). CDR1 and CDR2 from the germline V gene are MGHDK and SYGVNS. Trimming left V 6 bases short and J 0 bases short, with 9 bases between. The CDR3 totals 15 residues. CDR3 coding DNA: TGTGCCAGCAGGTCCGCGGGCTCTGGGGCCAACGTCCTGACTTTC. It specifies CASRSAGSGANVLTF.

This clonotype has only one observation. The J gene is TRBJ2-7, the V gene TRBV12-3 or TRBV12-4; a weak D match, TRBD1 (6 bases). CDR3 length: 13 residues. The germline V and J ends were trimmed by 5 bases and 4 bases, with 12 bases remaining between them. The CDR3 loop is CASSPEQGYEQYF. CDR3 DNA: TGTGCCAGCAGTCCTGAACAGGGATACGAGCAGTACTTC.

To note about this clonotype: The junction shows a germline mismatch at one end, possibly a read error. The rearrangement joins TRBV7-9 to TRBJ2-2, with 7 positions matching TRBD1. The CDR3 has 16 amino acids. The germline CDR1 and CDR2 sequences are SEHNR and FQNEAQ (reference sequence). CDR3 DNA sequence: TGTGCCAGCAGCTTAGCGGCGACAGGGCTATACGGGGAGCTGCTTTTT. It translates to CASSLAATGLYGELLF.

Ten or more counts support this clonotype. The gene calls are TRBV10-1 and TRBJ1-1, with no clear D. Per the germline V gene, CDR1 is WNHNN and CDR2 is SYGVQD (reference sequence). CDR3 length equals 14 residues. V was clipped by 6 bases and J by 1 base, with 12 bases between them. The CDR3 bases are TGCGCCAGCAGGGGAGGAGGGCCGAACACTGAAGCTTTCTTT. It encodes CASRGGGPNTEAFF.

This clonotype has a handful of counts. The rearrangement joins TRBV19 to TRBJ2-3; D uncertain. Per germline, CDR1 LNHDA and CDR2 SQIVND (reference sequence). V was clipped by 4 bases and J by 4 bases, with 12 bases between them. This CDR3 has 14 amino acids. CDR3 nucleotide sequence: TGTGCCAGTAGTAGATACCCCCAACCAGATACGCAGTATTTT. This sequence encodes CASSRYPQPDTQYF.

The chain has TRBV11-1 and TRBJ1-2; weak D call: TRBD1 (5 bases). The ends were cut back, 0 bases at V and 9 bases at J, with 11 bases in the middle. This CDR3 spans 13 amino acids. Per the germline V gene, CDR1 is SGHAT and CDR2 is FQDESV (reference sequence). Written as DNA, the CDR3 is TGTGCCAGCAGCTTAGCGAGGGGCAGGAGCTACACCTTC. Encoded protein: CASSLARGRSYTF. The variable domain in full, completed from reference TRBV11-1 and TRBJ1-2, reads EAEVAQSPRYKITEKSQAVAFWCDPISGHATLYWYRQILGQGPELLVQFQDESVVDDSQLPKDRFSAERLKGVDSTLKIQPAELGDSAMYLCASSLARGRSYTFGSGTRLTVV.

In its sample, this clonotype was seen many times. The chain has TRBV19 and TRBJ2-6; D is unclear. This CDR3 has 14 amino acids. Germline CDR1 LNHDA, CDR2 SQIVND (reference sequence). V dropped 8 bases and J dropped 0 bases, with 8 bases sitting between them. The CDR3: CASEVYSGANVLTF. The DNA for the CDR3 is TGTGCCAGTGAGGTGTACTCTGGGGCCAACGTCCTGACTTTC.

This clonotype has ten or more counts. CDR3 nucleotide sequence: TGTGCCAGCACCAACGGTCGGGAGGGCGCGATTGAAGCTTTCTTT. Amino acid sequence: CASTNGREGAIEAFF. V usage is TRBV12-3 or TRBV12-4 and J usage is TRBJ1-1; D gene uncertain. V was trimmed by 7 bases and J by 7 bases, leaving 22 bases between them. CDR3 length equals 15 residues.

This clonotype showed up many times. The chain couples TRBV19 to TRBJ2-5; D unresolved. Trimming pared 5 bases from V and 5 bases from J, leaving 15 bases between. The length of the CDR3 is 14 residues. Germline CDR1 is LNHDA and CDR2 is SQIVND (reference sequence). The CDR3 coding sequence is TGTGCCAGTAGTTCCTCCCTAGGCAGTGAGACCCAGTACTTC. Translating it yields CASSSSLGSETQYF.

This clonotype occurred many times. The chain uses TRBV7-3 and TRBJ2-2, with D maybe TRBD2 (6 bases). The V end was cut by 5 bases, the J end by 5 bases, with 18 bases between. Germline V gene lookup returns CDR1 SGHTA and CDR2 FQGTGA. The CDR3 extends over 16 amino acids. The CDR3 sequence: CASSPHGGVGTGELFF. In DNA, the CDR3 is TGTGCCAGCAGCCCTCACGGAGGGGTCGGGACCGGGGAGCTGTTTTTT.

Only a few counts were recorded for this clonotype. This rearrangement joins TRBV10-3 to TRBJ1-1; D gene ambiguous. Trimming took off 4 bases at V and 3 bases at J, with 6 bases between the two ends. CDR1 is ENHRY, CDR2 SYGVKD, per germline. The CDR3 consists of 12 residues. CDR3 DNA sequence: TGTGCCATCAGTGGCGGGTACACTGAAGCTTTCTTT. Translated: CAISGGYTEAFF.

This clonotype was seen many times. This could be a read error, since a much larger clone is one nucleotide away. J is TRBJ1-3 and V is TRBV12-3 or TRBV12-4; tentative D call: TRBD1 (6 bases). V was trimmed by 5 bases and J by 2 bases, leaving 10 bases between them. This CDR3 is 14 amino acids long. CDR3 sequence (DNA): TGTGCCAGCAGTCCCGGGACAACTGGAAACACCATATATTTT. It is translated as CASSPGTTGNTIYF.

This clonotype has at least ten counts. CDR3 coding DNA: TGTGCCAGCACCCGCGGGTTATGGGGACAAGAGTCCTACGAGCAGTACTTC. Translating gives CASTRGLWGQESYEQYF. This chain joins TRBV6-1 and TRBJ2-7, with a possible D match to TRBD1 (6 bases). CDR3 size: 17 residues. Looked up from germline, CDR1 is MNHNS and CDR2 is SASEGT. V was trimmed by 7 bases and J by 1 base, leaving 23 bases between them.

This clonotype was found many times. The chain carries TRBV9 and TRBJ1-4; TRBD1 agrees at 7 bases. The ends lost 4 bases at V and 4 bases at J; junction bases unmatched: 10. Germline V gene lookup returns CDR1 SGDLS and CDR2 YYNGEE. The CDR3 totals 16 residues. CDR3 sequence reads: CASSLNRDRINEKLFF. CDR3 in DNA: TGTGCCAGCAGCTTAAACCGGGACAGAATTAATGAAAAACTGTTTTTT.

This clonotype has at least ten counts. This chain links TRBV20-1 with TRBJ2-5; D may correspond to TRBD1 or TRBD2 (6 bases each). The CDR3 length is 15 residues. Germline CDR1 reads DFQATT; CDR2 reads SNEGSKA (reference sequence). V was trimmed by 6 bases and J by 5 bases, leaving 22 bases between them. CDR3 protein: CSAPTAGEASETQYF. The CDR3 DNA is TGCAGTGCACCAACCGCAGGGGAGGCCTCGGAGACCCAGTACTTC.